Presented here are 22 T cell receptor beta chains from one specimen sequenced in a study of cytomegalovirus exposure and HLA in healthy donors (dated by TCRdb to between 2016 and 2019). The method was the immunoSEQ multiplex PCR assay. A mixture of 60 forward primers for TCR Vbeta segments and 13 reverse primers for TCR Jbeta segments was used in the multiplex PCR. The immuneACCESS repertoire file appears here via TCRdb, limited to in-frame rearrangements. These files lack a portion of the clones; in checked studies, under half of the deficit traces to unresolved V genes, and the cause of the others is not known. The sample includes 84,000 or so clones, with over 70% observed a single time. The top ten clones comprise roughly 2% of the sample. Input material: PBMCs. These receptors were collected from a boy younger than 18 in good health and CMV-seronegative.

This chain links TRBV6-1 with TRBJ2-5; 7 nucleotides align to TRBD2. Germline V CDR1 and CDR2: MNHNS, SASEGT. The CDR3 consists of 13 residues. The CDR3 coding sequence is TGTGCTACACCAGGGACTACCCAAGAGACCCAGTACTTC. This gives the protein CATPGTTQETQYF.

The chain links TRBV29-1 to TRBJ2-5, with 11 nucleotides matching TRBD1. V lost 3 bases and J lost 5; bases outside the gene matches: 2. The CDR3 covers 13 residues. Germline V lookup: CDR1 SQVTM, CDR2 ANQGSEA. CDR3 nucleotide sequence: TGCAGCGTTGACAGGGACAGGGGGGAGACCCAGTACTTC. Encoded protein: CSVDRDRGETQYF.

The V and J genes are TRBV7-9 and TRBJ1-5; D is unresolved. V shed 1 base and J shed 3 bases, with 4 bases lying between them. This CDR3 spans 13 amino acids. The germline gives CDR1 SEHNR, CDR2 FQNEAQ (reference sequence). The CDR3 bases are TGTGCCAGCAGCTTAGAACACAATCAGCCCCAGCATTTT. It encodes CASSLEHNQPQHF.

The gene calls are TRBV5-4 and TRBJ2-7; D gene unclear. The germline gives CDR1 SGHNT, CDR2 YYREEE (reference sequence). V was clipped by 4 bases and J by 0 bases, with 8 bases between them. The CDR3 is made up of 13 amino acids. The CDR3 protein is CASSNSPSYEQYF. In DNA, the CDR3 is TGTGCCAGCAGCAACTCCCCCTCCTACGAGCAGTACTTC.

The genes are TRBV19 and TRBJ2-6; no clear D. This CDR3 region has 15 residues. Per germline, CDR1 LNHDA and CDR2 SQIVND (reference sequence). The V end lost 8 bases, the J end lost 0 bases, and 11 bases lay between the germline ends. Here the CDR3 DNA reads TGTGCCAGTCGACTCCGGAGCTCTGGGGCCAACGTCCTGACTTTC. Its translation: CASRLRSSGANVLTF.

V is TRBV7-8 and J is TRBJ1-2, with a weak D call TRBD1 (6 bases). The CDR3 contains 14 residues. V lost 0 bases, J lost 8 bases, and 13 bases lay in between. Per the germline V gene, CDR1 is SGHVS and CDR2 is FQNEAQ. The CDR3 here is CASSLALGGKGYTF. The DNA of the CDR3 is TGTGCCAGCAGCTTAGCGCTAGGGGGAAAGGGCTACACCTTC.

In this sample, this clone turned up a few times. The genes are TRBV7-6 and TRBJ2-7, with 7 bases aligning to TRBD1. V shed 1 base and J 5 bases; nucleotides not matched to a gene: 8. This CDR3 is 15 amino acids long. The germline V gene has CDR1 SGHVS and CDR2 FNYEAQ. The CDR3 nucleotides are TGTGCCAGCAGCTTAGAGGGGGCCAGGGACCACGAGCAGTACTTC. The encoded protein is CASSLEGARDHEQYF.

The chain is built from TRBV9 and TRBJ1-2, with TRBD1 matching over 7 bases. CDR1 is SGDLS and CDR2 is YYNGEE in the germline V gene. After removal of 3 bases from V and 14 bases from J, the junction contained 10 bases not matched to a gene. The CDR3 loop spans 12 amino acids. The CDR3 here is CASSAYGQAGTF. For the CDR3, the DNA is TGTGCCAGCAGCGCATACGGACAGGCCGGGACCTTC.

V is TRBV28 and J is TRBJ2-7, with D uncertain. This CDR3 has 11 residues. Germline lookup yields CDR1 MDHEN and CDR2 SYDVKM. The V end lost 5 bases, the J end lost 2 bases, and 4 bases lay between the germline ends. The CDR3 reads CASSPAYEQYF. The DNA of the CDR3 is TGTGCCAGCAGTCCCGCCTACGAGCAGTACTTC.

The V gene is TRBV28, the J gene TRBJ2-2; 7 positions agree with TRBD2. This CDR3 region has 17 residues. With 2 bases clipped from V and 1 base from J, the junction kept 7 bases outside the gene matches. Germline loops: CDR1 MDHEN, CDR2 SYDVKM. CDR3 protein: CASSLRLAAMNTGELFF. The DNA of the CDR3 is TGTGCCAGCAGTTTAAGGCTAGCGGCGATGAACACCGGGGAGCTGTTTTTT.

This clone was seen a handful of times. In DNA, the CDR3 is TGTGCCAGTAGTTCGGGGGGGAGAAACGAGCAGTACTTC. Protein: CASSSGGRNEQYF. The chain recombines TRBV19 with TRBJ2-7; 8 nucleotides align to TRBD2. Trimming at V came to 5 bases and at J to 5 bases, leaving 5 bases not matched to a gene. Germline lookup yields CDR1 LNHDA and CDR2 SQIVND (reference sequence). The CDR3 runs to 13 residues.

V is TRBV7-9 and J is TRBJ1-2; D perhaps matches TRBD1 (5 bases). Trimming stripped 5 bases from V and 4 bases from J, with 17 bases between. The germline V gene encodes CDR1 SEHNR and CDR2 FQNEAQ (reference sequence). The CDR3 consists of 15 residues. The CDR3 loop is CASSDSDLGLYGYTF. The CDR3 DNA reads as TGTGCCAGCAGCGACTCTGATCTGGGGCTCTATGGCTACACCTTC.

This clone was found once. The chain recombines TRBV12-5 with TRBJ2-2; possible D gene TRBD1, 5 bases. V lost 5 bases to trimming and J lost 6 bases, with 16 bases between them. The CDR3 consists of 15 residues. In germline, CDR1 is LGHNT, CDR2 FRNRAP. The CDR3 region is CASGPAQGRSGELFF. CDR3 DNA sequence: TGTGCTAGTGGTCCCGCTCAGGGAAGGTCCGGGGAGCTGTTTTTT.

The CDR3 nucleotides are TGTGCCTGGAGTGTAGGAGGGATCCTAGCCAAAAACATTCAGTACTTC. Amino acid sequence: CAWSVGGILAKNIQYF. The J gene is TRBJ2-4, the V gene TRBV30; possible D gene TRBD2, 6 bases. Trimming stripped 0 bases from V and 0 bases from J, with 12 bases between. CDR1 and CDR2 from the germline V gene are GTSNPN and SVGIG (reference sequence). The CDR3 is made up of 16 amino acids.

This clone was detected a few times. J is TRBJ1-2 and V is TRBV4-2; D gene uncertain. The CDR3 loop spans 15 amino acids. V dropped 1 base and J dropped 3 bases, with 12 bases sitting between them. CDR1 and CDR2 from the germline V gene are LGHNA and YNFKEQ. Here the CDR3 reads CASSQVELLDYGYTF. CDR3 in DNA: TGTGCCAGCAGCCAAGTCGAACTTCTGGACTATGGCTACACCTTC.

V usage is TRBV14 and J usage is TRBJ2-5; tentatively, D is TRBD1 (6 bases). The CDR3 extends over 17 amino acids. Germline CDR1 reads SGHDN; CDR2 reads FVKESK. V shed 2 bases and J shed 4 bases, with 20 bases lying between them. As DNA, the CDR3 is TGTGCCAGCAGCCAATATCAGGGGCACCGGCCCCGAGAGACCCAGTACTTC. It encodes CASSQYQGHRPRETQYF.

This clone was observed a few times. The chain recombines TRBV5-8 with TRBJ1-5, with 8 bases matching TRBD1. Germline assignment: CDR1 SGHTS and CDR2 YDEGEE. V gave up 4 bases and J gave up 2 bases; unmatched junction bases: 14. The CDR3 sequence is 18 residues long. CDR3 loop: CASSGGTGLWVGNQPQHF. CDR3 nucleotide sequence: TGTGCCAGCAGCGGGGGGACAGGCTTGTGGGTTGGCAATCAGCCCCAGCATTTT. Filled out from reference TRBV5-8 and TRBJ1-5, the complete variable domain reads EAGVTQSPTHLIKTRGQQATLRCSPISGHTSVYWYQQALGLGLQFLLWYDEGEERNRGNFPPRFSGRQFPNYSSELNVNALELEDSALYLCASSGGTGLWVGNQPQHFGDGTRLSIL.

For the CDR3, the DNA is TGTGCCAGCAGCGGGGGGATGACTAGCGCAACGGACGAGCAGTACTTC. Protein: CASSGGMTSATDEQYF. The chain recombines TRBV5-4 with TRBJ2-7; 8 bases are a match to TRBD2. J was trimmed by 5 bases and V by 4 bases; bases with no gene match: 14. The CDR3 spans 16 residues. Germline CDR1 is SGHNT and CDR2 is YYREEE (reference sequence).

J is TRBJ1-2 and V is TRBV29-1; D may be TRBD1 (6 bases). The CDR3 extends over 13 amino acids. V lost 4 bases to trimming and J lost 6 bases, with 15 bases between them. Germline CDR1 and CDR2: SQVTM and ANQGSEA. This chain's CDR3 is CSVGGTGKDGYTF. The CDR3 bases are TGCAGCGTTGGAGGAACAGGGAAGGATGGCTACACCTTC.

The chain joins TRBV30 to TRBJ1-2, with D tentatively TRBD1 (5 bases). Per germline, CDR1 GTSNPN and CDR2 SVGIG (reference sequence). The CDR3 totals 16 residues. V lost 4 bases, J lost 6 bases, and 24 bases lay in between. CDR3 amino acids: CAWNFEGVPSAHGYTF. For the CDR3, the DNA is TGTGCCTGGAACTTTGAAGGGGTTCCCTCCGCCCATGGCTACACCTTC.

This clone was counted only a few times. The genes are TRBV27 and TRBJ1-1, with unresolved D. V was trimmed by 2 bases and J by 3 bases, leaving 7 bases between them. There are 13 residues in the CDR3. Germline V gene data show CDR1 as MNHEY and CDR2 as SMNVEV (reference sequence). The DNA of the CDR3 is TGTGCCAGCAGTTTAGCGGGATACACTGAAGCTTTCTTT. Protein: CASSLAGYTEAFF.

The V gene is TRBV9, the J gene TRBJ1-2, with TRBD1 matching over 7 bases. From germline, CDR1 is SGDLS and CDR2 YYNGEE. The V segment lost 5 bases and the J segment 6 bases; nucleotides outside the gene matches: 13. The CDR3 runs 15 residues. For the CDR3, the DNA is TGTGCCAGCAGTCCTCCCACACAGGGGATGGATGGCTACACCTTC. Translation: CASSPPTQGMDGYTF.